This TCR beta chain was captured in a study of CD8 T cells in ankylosing spondylitis. Study-wide points: Disease-linked clones had a CD8+ phenotype and relatively low frequency in peripheral blood. Earlier authors reported some of these motif variants in reactive arthritis synovial fluid and blood.

Concerning this clonotype itself: Its antigen remains unknown.

The germline CDR1 and CDR2 sequences are SQVTM and ANQGSEA. The CDR3 covers 17 residues. V was pared by 0 bases and J by 0 bases, with 18 bases between. 5'-RACE, quantitative and with molecular barcodes, yielded the TCR beta libraries. Using its own MiXCR run on the 5' RACE reads, TCRdb lists one record per CDR3 protein. This table has 250,000 or so distinct CDR3 sequences, roughly 18% appearing once. The sequenced material came from blood, either unsorted or a sorted T cell fraction (not recorded which). This receptor was taken from a male donor with ankylosing spondylitis or in good health (not recorded which). J is TRBJ2-7 and V is TRBV29-1, with D possibly matching TRBD1 (6 bases). The CDR3 DNA reads TGCAGCGTTGAAGACCTGTCCTTGACAGGAAGCTCCTACGAGCAGTACTTC. Protein: CSVEDLSLTGSSYEQYF.